Detailed here is one TCR beta chain. These data belong to a study of blood T cell repertoires in COVID-19. Study at large: The analysed material was cDNA or gDNA that came from T cells, B-cell-depleted T cells, or PBMCs.

The CDR3 contains 14 residues. J gave up 2 bases and V 5 bases, and 4 bases lay outside the gene matches. Germline CDR1 is SGHTA and CDR2 is FQGNSA. Seattle-derived patients entered the study during active infection and were followed longitudinally. In the study's own analysis: Amplification with reference gene primers provided the estimates of nucleated cell counts. Generated by immunoSEQ multiplex PCR, the TCRdb table keeps only in-frame clones and is missing some. The V and J calls and the clone size are those of that table, but D and trimming were determined from the DNA. The sample records roughly 240,000 clones, 75% to 85% being singletons.

The gene calls are TRBV7-2 and TRBJ2-7, with 9 positions matching TRBD1. Sample: peripheral blood. The clonotype comes from a man aged 45 to 65 with COVID-19, enrolled during active disease. CDR3: CASSPGQGTYEQYF. The DNA for the CDR3 is TGTGCCAGCAGCCCGGGACAGGGCACCTACGAGCAGTACTTC.